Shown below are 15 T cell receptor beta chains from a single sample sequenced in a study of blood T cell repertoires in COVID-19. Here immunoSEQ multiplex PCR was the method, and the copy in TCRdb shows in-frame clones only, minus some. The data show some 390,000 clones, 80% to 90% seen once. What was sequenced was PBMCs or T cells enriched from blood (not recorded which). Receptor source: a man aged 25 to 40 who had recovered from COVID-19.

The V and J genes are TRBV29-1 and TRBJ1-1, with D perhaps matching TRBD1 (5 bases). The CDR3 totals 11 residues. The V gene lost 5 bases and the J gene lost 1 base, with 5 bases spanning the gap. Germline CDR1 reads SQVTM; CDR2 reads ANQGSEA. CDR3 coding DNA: TGCAGCGTTCAGGGGAACACTGAAGCTTTCTTT. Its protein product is CSVQGNTEAFF.

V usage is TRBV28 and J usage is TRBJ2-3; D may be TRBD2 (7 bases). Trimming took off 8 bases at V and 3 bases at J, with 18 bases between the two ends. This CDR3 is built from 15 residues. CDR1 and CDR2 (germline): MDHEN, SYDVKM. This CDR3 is CASQGGGAGTDTQYF. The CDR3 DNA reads TGTGCCAGCCAAGGGGGAGGGGCTGGGACAGATACGCAGTATTTT.

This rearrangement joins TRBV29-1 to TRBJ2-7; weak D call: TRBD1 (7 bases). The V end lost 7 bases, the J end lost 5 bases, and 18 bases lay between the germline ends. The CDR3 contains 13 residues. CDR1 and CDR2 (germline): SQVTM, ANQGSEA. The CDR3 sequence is CSAGTDRGNEQYF. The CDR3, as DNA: TGCAGCGCAGGGACAGACCGCGGGAACGAGCAGTACTTC.

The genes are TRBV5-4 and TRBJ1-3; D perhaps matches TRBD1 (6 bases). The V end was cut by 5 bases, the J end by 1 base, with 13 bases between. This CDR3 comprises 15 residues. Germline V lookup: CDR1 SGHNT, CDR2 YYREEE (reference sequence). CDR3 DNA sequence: TGTGCCAGCAGAGAAAGGGGGGGGTCTGGAAACACCATATATTTT. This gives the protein CASRERGGSGNTIYF. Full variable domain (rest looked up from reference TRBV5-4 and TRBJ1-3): ETGVTQSPTHLIKTRGQQVTLRCSSQSGHNTVSWYQQALGQGPQFIFQYYREEENGRGNFPPRFSGLQFPNYSSELNVNALELDDSALYLCASRERGGSGNTIYFGEGSWLTVV.

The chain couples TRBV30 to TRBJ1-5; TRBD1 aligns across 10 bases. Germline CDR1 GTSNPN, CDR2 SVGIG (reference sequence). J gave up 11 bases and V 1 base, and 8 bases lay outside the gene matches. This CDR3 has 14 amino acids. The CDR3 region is CAWSGDRGSRAQHF. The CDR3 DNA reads TGTGCCTGGAGTGGGGACAGGGGTAGCCGTGCCCAGCATTTT.

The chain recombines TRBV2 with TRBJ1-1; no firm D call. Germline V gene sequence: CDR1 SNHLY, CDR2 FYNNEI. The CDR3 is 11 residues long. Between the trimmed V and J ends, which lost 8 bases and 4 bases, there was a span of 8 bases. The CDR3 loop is CASREITEAFF. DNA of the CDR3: TGTGCCAGCCGAGAAATCACTGAAGCTTTCTTT.

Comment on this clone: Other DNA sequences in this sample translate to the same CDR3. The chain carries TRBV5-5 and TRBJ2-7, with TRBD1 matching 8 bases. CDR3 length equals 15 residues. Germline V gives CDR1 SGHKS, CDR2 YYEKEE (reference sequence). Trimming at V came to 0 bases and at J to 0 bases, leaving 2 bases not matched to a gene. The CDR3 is CASSLGQGSSYEQYF. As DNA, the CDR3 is TGTGCCAGCAGCTTGGGACAGGGGAGCTCCTACGAGCAGTACTTC.

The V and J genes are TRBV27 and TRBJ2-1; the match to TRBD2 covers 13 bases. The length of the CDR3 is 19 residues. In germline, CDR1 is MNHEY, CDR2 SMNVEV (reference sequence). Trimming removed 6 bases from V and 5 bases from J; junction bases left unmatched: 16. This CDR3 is CASSSYQGGLAGVNNEQFF. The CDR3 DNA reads TGTGCCAGCAGCTCATATCAGGGAGGACTAGCGGGAGTCAACAATGAGCAGTTCTTC.

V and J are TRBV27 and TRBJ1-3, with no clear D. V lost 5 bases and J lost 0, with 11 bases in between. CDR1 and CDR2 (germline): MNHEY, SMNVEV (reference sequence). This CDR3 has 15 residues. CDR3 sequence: CASSASRSSGNTIYF. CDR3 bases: TGTGCCAGCAGTGCCTCTCGGTCCTCTGGAAACACCATATATTTT.

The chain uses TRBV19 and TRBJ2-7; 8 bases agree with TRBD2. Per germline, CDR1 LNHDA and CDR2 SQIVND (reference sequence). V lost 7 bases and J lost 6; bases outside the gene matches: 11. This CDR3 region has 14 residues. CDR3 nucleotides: TGTGCCAGTACGAAGGCCGGCGGGGGGCGCGAGCAGTACTTC. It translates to CASTKAGGGREQYF.

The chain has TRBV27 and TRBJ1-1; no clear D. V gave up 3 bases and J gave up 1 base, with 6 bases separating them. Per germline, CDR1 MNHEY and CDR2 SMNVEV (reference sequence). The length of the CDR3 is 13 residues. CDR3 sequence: CASSFFQNTEAFF. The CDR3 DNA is TGTGCCAGCAGTTTTTTCCAGAACACTGAAGCTTTCTTT.

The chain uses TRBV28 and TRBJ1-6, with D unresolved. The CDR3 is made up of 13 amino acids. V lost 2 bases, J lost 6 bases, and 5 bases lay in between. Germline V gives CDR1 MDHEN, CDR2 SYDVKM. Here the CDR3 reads CASSLISNSPLHF. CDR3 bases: TGTGCCAGCAGTTTAATCTCTAATTCACCCCTCCACTTT.

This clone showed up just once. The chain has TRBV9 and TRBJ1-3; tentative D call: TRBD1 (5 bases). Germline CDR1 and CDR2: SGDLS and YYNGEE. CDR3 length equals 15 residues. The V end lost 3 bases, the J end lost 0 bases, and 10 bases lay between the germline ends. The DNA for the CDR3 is TGTGCCAGCAGCGCGGACACAGCCTCTGGAAACACCATATATTTT. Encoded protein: CASSADTASGNTIYF.

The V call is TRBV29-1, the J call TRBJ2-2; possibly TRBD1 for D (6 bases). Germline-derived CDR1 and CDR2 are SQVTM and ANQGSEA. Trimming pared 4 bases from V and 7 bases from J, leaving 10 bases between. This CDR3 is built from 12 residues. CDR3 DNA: TGCAGCGTTGGTGGGGGCAGCGGGGAGCTGTTTTTT. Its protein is CSVGGGSGELFF.

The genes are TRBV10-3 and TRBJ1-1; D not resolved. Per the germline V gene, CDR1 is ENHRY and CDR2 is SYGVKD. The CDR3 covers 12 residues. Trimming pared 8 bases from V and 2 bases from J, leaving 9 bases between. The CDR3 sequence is CAISPENTEAFF. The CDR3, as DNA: TGTGCCATCTCCCCAGAAAACACTGAAGCTTTCTTT.